One sample yielded the 18 T cell receptor beta chains listed below, sequenced in a study of CD8 T cells in Susac syndrome. It was with random hexamers that about 0.45 to 1 ug RNA was reverse transcribed. TCRdb reprocessed the immunoSEQ multiplex PCR reads via MiXCR and lists one record per CDR3 protein. This table has 100,000 to 150,000 distinct CDR3 sequences, around 85% appearing once. Specimen: CD8+ T cells from PBMCs. The receptors shown here come from a human donor with multiple sclerosis.

The chain employs TRBV11-2 and TRBJ2-1; 8 nucleotides align to TRBD2. Germline V CDR1 and CDR2: SGHAT, FQNNGV. This CDR3 comprises 16 residues. Trimming at V came to 2 bases and at J to 1 base, leaving 4 bases not matched to a gene. The CDR3 sequence: CASSLLAGYSYNEQFF. As DNA, the CDR3 is TGTGCCAGCAGCTTATTAGCGGGGTATTCCTACAATGAGCAGTTCTTC.

The chain carries TRBV7-9 and TRBJ2-1; a weak D match, TRBD2 (5 bases). This CDR3 contains 11 residues. Trimming pared 3 bases from V and 10 bases from J, leaving 7 bases between. From germline, CDR1 is SEHNR and CDR2 FQNEAQ (reference sequence). The CDR3 region is CASSLGREQFF. Written as DNA, the CDR3 is TGTGCCAGCAGCTTGGGGAGAGAGCAGTTCTTC. The full variable domain, rest sourced from reference TRBV7-9 and TRBJ2-1, is DTGVSQNPRHKITKRGQNVTFRCDPISEHNRLYWYRQTLGQGPEFLTYFQNEAQLEKSRLLSDRFSAERPKGSFSTLEIQRTEQGDSAMYLCASSLGREQFFGPGTRLTVL.

The rearrangement uses TRBV5-4 and TRBJ2-5; D is possibly TRBD2 (5 bases). Per germline, CDR1 SGHNT and CDR2 YYREEE (reference sequence). The CDR3 has 14 residues. Trimming removed 4 bases at V and 4 bases at J, with 14 bases between. The CDR3 loop is CASSAMEEVETQYF. In nucleotides, the CDR3 is TGTGCCAGCAGCGCAATGGAGGAAGTAGAGACCCAGTACTTC.

The CDR3 spells CASSFLAGGGNEQFF. DNA of the CDR3: TGTGCCAGCAGTTTTCTAGCGGGGGGGGGCAATGAGCAGTTCTTC. The rearrangement uses TRBV28 and TRBJ2-1; 12 positions agree with TRBD2. Trimming removed 3 bases from V and 6 bases from J; junction bases left unmatched: 3. The CDR3 length is 15 residues. Germline V gene data show CDR1 as MDHEN and CDR2 as SYDVKM.

The rearrangement joins TRBV3-1 to TRBJ2-5; D could derive from TRBD1 or TRBD2 (5 bases each). Trimming removed 4 bases at V and 7 bases at J, with 19 bases between. The CDR3 loop spans 15 amino acids. CDR1 and CDR2 (germline): LGHDT, YNNKEL (reference sequence). DNA for the CDR3: TGTGCCAGCAGCCCGCCGGGACCGGCAGAGCGGACCCAGTACTTC. Translated: CASSPPGPAERTQYF.

The rearrangement uses TRBV12-3 or TRBV12-4 and TRBJ1-6; D is unresolved. The V gene lost 2 bases and the J gene lost 14 bases, with 10 bases spanning the gap. This CDR3 contains 12 residues. The CDR3 protein is CASSLYLESLHF. The CDR3 DNA follows: TGTGCCAGCAGTTTATATTTAGAGTCCCTCCACTTT.

On this clonotype itself: Because it lacks the conserved phenylalanine or tryptophan at the end, this CDR3 is likely a read error. The chain couples TRBV5-4 to TRBJ1-2; D gene ambiguous. Trimming removed 1 base at V and 3 bases at J, with 4 bases between. Germline assignment: CDR1 SGHNT and CDR2 YYREEE (reference sequence). This CDR3 has 12 residues. The DNA for the CDR3 is TGTGCCAGCAGCTTGTCGTACTATGGCTACACCCTC. Translation: CASSLSYYGYTL.

The rearrangement links TRBV5-6 to TRBJ2-1; D gene uncertain. Trimming removed 0 bases at V and 6 bases at J, with 7 bases between. CDR1 and CDR2 from the germline V gene are SGHDT and YYEEEE. The CDR3 is 13 residues long. Written as DNA, the CDR3 is TGTGCCAGCAGCTTGGCGAATGGCAATGAGCAGTTCTTC. This sequence encodes CASSLANGNEQFF.

This sequence joins TRBV7-9 and TRBJ1-4; 10 bases match TRBD1. CDR3 length: 13 amino acids. V gave up 9 bases and J gave up 6 bases; unmatched junction bases: 4. From germline, CDR1 is SEHNR and CDR2 FQNEAQ (reference sequence). The CDR3 region is CASTGTGDEKLFF. CDR3 bases: TGTGCCAGTACCGGGACAGGGGATGAAAAACTGTTTTTT.

V gene TRBV7-9 combines with J gene TRBJ1-1, with a possible D match to TRBD1 (5 bases). Trimming took off 4 bases at V and 8 bases at J, with 14 bases between the two ends. From germline, CDR1 is SEHNR and CDR2 FQNEAQ (reference sequence). The CDR3 sequence is 13 residues long. CDR3 residues: CASSWITGAEAFF. The CDR3 nucleotides are TGTGCCAGCAGCTGGATAACAGGTGCCGAAGCTTTCTTT.

The rearrangement uses TRBV12-3 or TRBV12-4 and TRBJ2-5; the D gene is possibly TRBD2 (6 bases). The CDR3 has 15 amino acids. Trimming removed 11 bases from V and 4 bases from J, with 23 bases in between. The CDR3 loop is CAVKNLTWGGETQYF. In DNA form, the CDR3 reads TGTGCCGTTAAGAATCTTACCTGGGGAGGAGAGACCCAGTACTTC.

The chain joins TRBV7-9 to TRBJ1-5; perhaps TRBD1 as D (6 bases). The ends were cut back, 1 base at V and 7 bases at J, with 14 bases in the middle. The length of the CDR3 is 15 residues. Per the germline V gene, CDR1 is SEHNR and CDR2 is FQNEAQ (reference sequence). CDR3 sequence: CASSLEGGSSQPQHF. In DNA form, the CDR3 reads TGTGCCAGCAGCTTAGAGGGGGGCTCGTCCCAGCCCCAGCATTTT.

V and J are TRBV6-5 and TRBJ2-1; the D is unclear. Trimming took 10 bases from V and 6 from J, leaving 7 bases between them. Germline loops: CDR1 MNHEY, CDR2 SVGAGI. The CDR3 spans 10 residues. The CDR3 loop reads CATHSNEQFF. The CDR3 nucleotides are TGTGCCACCCACAGCAATGAGCAGTTCTTC.

The CDR3 spells CASSSAKRIYSGNTIYF. The CDR3 nucleotides read TGTGCCAGTAGCAGCGCGAAACGAATCTACTCTGGAAACACCATATATTTT. This chain links TRBV19 with TRBJ1-3; unclear D gene. Germline CDR1 LNHDA, CDR2 SQIVND (reference sequence). The germline V and J ends were trimmed by 6 bases and 0 bases, with 18 bases remaining between them. This CDR3 comprises 17 residues.

This rearrangement joins TRBV6-4 to TRBJ1-1; TRBD1 might be the D (6 bases). Between the trimmed V and J ends, which lost 9 bases and 0 bases, there was a span of 20 bases. CDR1 and CDR2 (germline): MRHNA, SNTAGT. The CDR3 totals 16 residues. The CDR3, as DNA: TGTGCCAGGCTTCGAGGGGGGTCCCTCGTGAACACTGAAGCTTTCTTT. Encoded protein: CARLRGGSLVNTEAFF.

The chain carries TRBV4-1 and TRBJ1-5; D might be TRBD1 (5 bases). V was clipped by 1 base and J by 2 bases, with 9 bases between them. Germline lookup yields CDR1 MGHRA and CDR2 YSYEKL. The CDR3 is made up of 15 amino acids. CDR3 sequence (DNA): TGCGCCAGCAGCCAAGGGGGGTTCGGCAATCAGCCCCAGCATTTT. Translated, it gives CASSQGGFGNQPQHF.

This sequence joins TRBV6-5 and TRBJ2-7; D unresolved. Trimming took off 2 bases at V and 7 bases at J, with 15 bases between the two ends. The germline V gene has CDR1 MNHEY and CDR2 SVGAGI. The length of the CDR3 is 14 residues. The DNA for the CDR3 is TGTGCCAGCAGTTACCATGACCCGGCTCGGGAGCAGTACTTC. This encodes CASSYHDPAREQYF.

The CDR3 sequence: CASSDRYEQYF. DNA of the CDR3: TGTGCCAGCAGTGACCGTTACGAGCAGTACTTC. V is TRBV6-1 and J is TRBJ2-7, with D uncertain. The CDR3 spans 11 residues. Germline V gene sequence: CDR1 MNHNS, CDR2 SASEGT. Trimming stripped 3 bases from V and 4 bases from J, with 4 bases between.